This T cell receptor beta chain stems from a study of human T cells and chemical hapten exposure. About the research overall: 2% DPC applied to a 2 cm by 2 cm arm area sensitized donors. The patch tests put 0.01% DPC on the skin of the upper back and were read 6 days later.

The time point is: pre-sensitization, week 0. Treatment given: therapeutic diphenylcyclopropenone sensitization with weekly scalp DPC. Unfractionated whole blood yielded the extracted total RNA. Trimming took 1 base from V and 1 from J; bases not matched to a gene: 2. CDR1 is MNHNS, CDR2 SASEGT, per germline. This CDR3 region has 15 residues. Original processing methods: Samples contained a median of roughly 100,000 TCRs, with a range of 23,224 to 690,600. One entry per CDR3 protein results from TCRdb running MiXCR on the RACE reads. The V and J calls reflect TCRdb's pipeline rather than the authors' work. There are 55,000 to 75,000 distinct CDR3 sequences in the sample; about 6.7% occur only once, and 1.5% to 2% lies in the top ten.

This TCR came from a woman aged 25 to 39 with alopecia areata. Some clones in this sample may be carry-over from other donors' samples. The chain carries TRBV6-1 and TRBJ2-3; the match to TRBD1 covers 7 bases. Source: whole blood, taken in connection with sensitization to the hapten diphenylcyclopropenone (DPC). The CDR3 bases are TGTGCCAGCAGTGAAGACAGGGGAGGCACAGATACGCAGTATTTT. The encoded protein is CASSEDRGGTDTQYF.